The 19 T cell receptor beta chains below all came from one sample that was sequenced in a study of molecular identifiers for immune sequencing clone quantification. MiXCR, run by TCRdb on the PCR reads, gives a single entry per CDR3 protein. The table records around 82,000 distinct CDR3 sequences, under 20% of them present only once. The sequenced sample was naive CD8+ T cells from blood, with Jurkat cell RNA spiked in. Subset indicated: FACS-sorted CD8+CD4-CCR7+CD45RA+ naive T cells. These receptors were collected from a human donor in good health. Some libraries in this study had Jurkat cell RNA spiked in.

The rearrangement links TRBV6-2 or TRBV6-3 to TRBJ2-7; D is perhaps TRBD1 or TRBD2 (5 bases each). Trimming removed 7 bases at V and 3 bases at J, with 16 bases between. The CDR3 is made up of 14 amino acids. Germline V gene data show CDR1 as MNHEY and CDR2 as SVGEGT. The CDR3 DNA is TGTGCCAGCAAACTCGACAGCGGAGTCTACGAGCAGTACTTC. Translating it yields CASKLDSGVYEQYF.

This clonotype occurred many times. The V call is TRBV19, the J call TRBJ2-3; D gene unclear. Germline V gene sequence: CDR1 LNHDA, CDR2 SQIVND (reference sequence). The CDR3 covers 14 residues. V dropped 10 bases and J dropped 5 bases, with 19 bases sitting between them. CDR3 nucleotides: TGTGCCACCTCCCCGTCGGCAACGGGAGATACGCAGTATTTT. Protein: CATSPSATGDTQYF.

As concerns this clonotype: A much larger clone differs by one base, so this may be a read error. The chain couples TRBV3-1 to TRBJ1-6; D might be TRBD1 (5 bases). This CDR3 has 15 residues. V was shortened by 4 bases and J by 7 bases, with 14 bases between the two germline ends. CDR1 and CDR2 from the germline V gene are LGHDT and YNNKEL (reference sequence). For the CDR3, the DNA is TGTGCCAGCAGCCTCGAGGGGCTGCTAAATTCACCCCTCCACTTT. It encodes CASSLEGLLNSPLHF.

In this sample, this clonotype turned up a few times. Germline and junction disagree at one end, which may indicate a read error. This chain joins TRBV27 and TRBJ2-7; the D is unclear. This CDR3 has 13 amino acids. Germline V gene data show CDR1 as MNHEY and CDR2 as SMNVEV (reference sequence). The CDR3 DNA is TGTGCCAGCAGCCAACCTCGGGTTGAGGCCGTCGTTTTC. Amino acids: CASSQPRVEAVVF.

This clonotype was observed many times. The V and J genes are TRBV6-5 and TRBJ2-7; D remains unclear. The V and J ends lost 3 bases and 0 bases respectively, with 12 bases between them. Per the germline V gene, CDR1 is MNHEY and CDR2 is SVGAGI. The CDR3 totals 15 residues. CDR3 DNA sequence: TGTGCCAGCAGTTATCTCTCCGAATACTCCTACGAGCAGTACTTC. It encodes CASSYLSEYSYEQYF.

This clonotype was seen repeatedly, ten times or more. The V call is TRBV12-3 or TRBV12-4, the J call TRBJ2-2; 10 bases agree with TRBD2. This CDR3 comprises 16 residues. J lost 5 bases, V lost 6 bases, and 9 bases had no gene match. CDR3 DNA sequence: TGTGCCAGCAGAAGTACTAGCGGGATTGGTACCGGGGAGCTGTTTTTT. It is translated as CASRSTSGIGTGELFF.

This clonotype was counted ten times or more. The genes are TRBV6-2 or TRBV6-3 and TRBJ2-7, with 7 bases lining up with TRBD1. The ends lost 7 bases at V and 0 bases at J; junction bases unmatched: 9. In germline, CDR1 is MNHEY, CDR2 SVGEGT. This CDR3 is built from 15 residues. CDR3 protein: CASTSGQRPSYEQYF. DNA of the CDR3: TGTGCCAGCACCTCGGGACAGCGACCCTCCTACGAGCAGTACTTC.

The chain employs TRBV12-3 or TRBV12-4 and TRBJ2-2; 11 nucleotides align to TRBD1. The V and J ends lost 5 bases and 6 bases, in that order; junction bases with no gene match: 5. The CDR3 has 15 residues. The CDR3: CASSRGQGAPGELFF. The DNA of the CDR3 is TGTGCCAGCAGTCGCGGACAGGGGGCCCCCGGGGAGCTGTTTTTT.

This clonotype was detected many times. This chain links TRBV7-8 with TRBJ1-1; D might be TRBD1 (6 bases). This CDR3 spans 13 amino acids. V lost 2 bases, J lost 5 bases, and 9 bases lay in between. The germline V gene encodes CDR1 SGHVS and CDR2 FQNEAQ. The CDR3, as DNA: TGTGCCAGCAGCTTACGCAGGGGAACTGAAGCTTTCTTT. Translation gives CASSLRRGTEAFF. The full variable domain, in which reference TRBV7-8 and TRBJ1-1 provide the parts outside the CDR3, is GAGVSQSPRYKVAKRGQDVALRCDPISGHVSLFWYQQALGQGPEFLTYFQNEAQLDKSGLPSDRFFAERPEGSVSTLKIQRTQQEDSAVYLCASSLRRGTEAFFGQGTRLTVV.

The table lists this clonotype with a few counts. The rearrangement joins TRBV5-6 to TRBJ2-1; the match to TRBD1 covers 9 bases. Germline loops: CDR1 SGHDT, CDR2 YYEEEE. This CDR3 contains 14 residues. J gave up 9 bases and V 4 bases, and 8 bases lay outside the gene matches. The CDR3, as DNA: TGTGCCAGCAGCGTTTCCGGGACAGGGTTTGAGCAGTTCTTC. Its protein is CASSVSGTGFEQFF. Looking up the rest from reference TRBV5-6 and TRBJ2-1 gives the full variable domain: DAGVTQSPTHLIKTRGQQVTLRCSPKSGHDTVSWYQQALGQGPQFIFQYYEEEERQRGNFPDRFSGHQFPNYSSELNVNALLLGDSALYLCASSVSGTGFEQFFGPGTRLTVL.

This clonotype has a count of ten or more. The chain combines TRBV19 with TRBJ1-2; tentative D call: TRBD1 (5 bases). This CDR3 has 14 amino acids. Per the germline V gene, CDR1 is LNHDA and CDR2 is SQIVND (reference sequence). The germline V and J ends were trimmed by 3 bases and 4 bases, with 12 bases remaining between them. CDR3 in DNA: TGTGCCAGTAGTATTGGGGCCAGTATCTATGGCTACACCTTC. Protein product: CASSIGASIYGYTF.

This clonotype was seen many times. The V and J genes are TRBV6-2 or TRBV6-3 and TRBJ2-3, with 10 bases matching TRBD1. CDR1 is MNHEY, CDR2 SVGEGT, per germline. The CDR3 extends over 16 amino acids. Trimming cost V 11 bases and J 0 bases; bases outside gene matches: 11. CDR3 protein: CACWTGGYSSTDTQYF. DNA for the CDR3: TGTGCCTGTTGGACAGGGGGGTATTCCAGCACAGATACGCAGTATTTT.

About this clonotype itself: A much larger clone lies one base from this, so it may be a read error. This CDR3 is CASRQGLGTEAFF. The CDR3 nucleotides read TGTGCCAGTAGGCAGGGGTTGGGCACTGAAGCTTTCTTT. The rearrangement links TRBV19 to TRBJ1-1; D perhaps matches TRBD1 (6 bases). Germline V gene lookup returns CDR1 LNHDA and CDR2 SQIVND (reference sequence). The V and J ends lost 6 bases and 4 bases respectively, with 12 bases between them. The CDR3 is 13 residues long. The full variable domain, with the rest looked up from reference TRBV19 and TRBJ1-1, is DGGITQSPKYLFRKEGQNVTLSCEQNLNHDAMYWYRQDPGQGLRLIYYSQIVNDFQKGDIAEGYSVSREKKESFPLTVTSAQKNPTAFYLCASRQGLGTEAFFGQGTRLTVV.

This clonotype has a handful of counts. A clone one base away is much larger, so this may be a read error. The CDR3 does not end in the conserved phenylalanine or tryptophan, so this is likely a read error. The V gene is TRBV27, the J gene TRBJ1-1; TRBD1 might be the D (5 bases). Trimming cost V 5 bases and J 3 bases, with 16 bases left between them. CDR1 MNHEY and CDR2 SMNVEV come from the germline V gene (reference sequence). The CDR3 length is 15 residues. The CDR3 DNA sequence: TGTGCCAGCAGTCCCACGACAGTGGGGGACACTGAAGCTTTCCTT. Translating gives CASSPTTVGDTEAFL.

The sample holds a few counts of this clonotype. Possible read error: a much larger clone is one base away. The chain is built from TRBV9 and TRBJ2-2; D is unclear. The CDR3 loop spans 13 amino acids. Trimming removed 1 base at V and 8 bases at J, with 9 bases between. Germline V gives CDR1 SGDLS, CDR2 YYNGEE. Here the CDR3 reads CASSVSVSGELFF. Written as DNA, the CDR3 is TGTGCCAGCAGCGTAAGTGTATCGGGGGAGCTGTTTTTT.

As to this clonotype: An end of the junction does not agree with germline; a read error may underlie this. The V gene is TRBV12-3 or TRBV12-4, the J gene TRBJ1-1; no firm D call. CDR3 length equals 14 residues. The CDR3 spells CASSFTGLSTEAFF. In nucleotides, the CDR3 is TGTGCCAGCAGTTTTACTGGGCTCTCCACTGAGGCTTTCTTT.

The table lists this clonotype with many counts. The chain's CDR3 is CASSVFIEQYF. DNA for the CDR3: TGTGCCAGCAGTGTTTTCATCGAGCAGTACTTC. This chain uses TRBV6-1 with TRBJ2-7, with D uncertain. Trimming pared 4 bases from V and 6 bases from J, leaving 7 bases between. The CDR3 totals 11 residues. Per the germline V gene, CDR1 is MNHNS and CDR2 is SASEGT.

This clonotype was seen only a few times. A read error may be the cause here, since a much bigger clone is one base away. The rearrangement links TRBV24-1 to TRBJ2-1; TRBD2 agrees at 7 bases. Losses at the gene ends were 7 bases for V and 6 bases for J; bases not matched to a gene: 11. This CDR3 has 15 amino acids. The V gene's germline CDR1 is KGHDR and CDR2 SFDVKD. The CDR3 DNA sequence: TGTGCCACCAGCGCGGGACGGGGGGTTTTCAATGAGCAGTTCTTC. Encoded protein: CATSAGRGVFNEQFF.

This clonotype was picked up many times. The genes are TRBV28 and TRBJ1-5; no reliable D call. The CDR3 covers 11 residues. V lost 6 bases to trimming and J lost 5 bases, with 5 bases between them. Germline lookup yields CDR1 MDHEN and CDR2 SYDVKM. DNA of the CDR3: TGTGCCAGCAGCGATGATCAGCCCCAGCATTTT. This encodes CASSDDQPQHF. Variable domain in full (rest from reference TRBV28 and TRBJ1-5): DVKVTQSSRYLVKRTGEKVFLECVQDMDHENMFWYRQDPGLGLRLIYFSYDVKMKEKGDIPEGYSVSREKKERFSLILESASTNQTSMYLCASSDDQPQHFGDGTRLSIL.